This T cell receptor beta chain originates from a study of CD8 T cells in ankylosing spondylitis. The CDR3 is made up of 14 amino acids. V was trimmed by 6 bases and J by 6 bases, leaving 16 bases between them. Looked up from germline, CDR1 is LNHDA and CDR2 is SQIVND (reference sequence). This clonotype appeared a few times. What it binds is unknown. Libraries for TCR beta were made by quantitative 5'-RACE with molecular barcodes. TCRdb recomputed calls from the 5' RACE reads with MiXCR, one row per CDR3 protein. The sample holds about 440,000 distinct CDR3 sequences; approximately 17% are singletons and the top ten take approximately 0.97%. Points from the study as a whole: Disease-linked clones displayed a CD8+ phenotype and appeared relatively rarely in peripheral blood. Within matched ankylosing spondylitis synovial fluid, disease-linked clones were reportedly significantly enriched. Within ankylosing spondylitis blood, a TCR beta motif made up of roughly eight highly homologous variants appeared to be characteristic. Reports of some motif variants in reactive arthritis synovial fluid and blood predate this one.

Sequencing was done on a sample of blood, either unsorted or a sorted T cell fraction (not recorded which). The J gene is TRBJ2-3, the V gene TRBV19; tentatively, D is TRBD1 (6 bases). This TCR derives from a male donor with ankylosing spondylitis. The CDR3 DNA follows: TGTGCCAGTAGACCGGTGGGGGCGGCGGATACGCAGTATTTT. Its translation: CASRPVGAADTQYF.